What follows describes a single T cell receptor beta chain. What it recognizes is unknown. These data originate in a study of cytomegalovirus exposure and HLA in healthy donors. About the research overall: The use of the same platform for the roughly 110 validation repertoires and the roughly 700 first-cohort repertoires was reported by a later analysis.

Measured with immunoSEQ multiplex PCR; TCRdb has only the in-frame clones, and not every one. This sample yields some 170,000 clones, of which about 95% are seen a single time; about 0.89% belongs to the top ten. In germline, CDR1 is LGHNA, CDR2 YSLEER. The trim removed 0 bases at V and 4 bases at J, leaving 3 bases unmatched. CDR3 length: 14 amino acids. Overall study results and limits: The classifier, whose performance was assessed in both the original and validation cohorts, reportedly diagnosed cytomegalovirus status with high specificity and sensitivity. In a later analysis, first-cohort TCR clusters were found to tend to co-occur in the approximately 120 validation repertoires.

The sequenced material came from PBMCs. This TCR came from a woman younger than 30 in good health and CMV-seronegative. The genes are TRBV4-3 and TRBJ2-7, with 7 nucleotides matching TRBD1. CDR3: CASSQETGHYEQYF. CDR3 nucleotide sequence: TGCGCCAGCAGCCAAGAGACAGGGCATTACGAGCAGTACTTC.